This record looks at one TCR beta chain sequence and its context. Repertoires were generated with immunoSEQ multiplex PCR, while TCRdb's copy carries only in-frame clones and drops some. This table has more than 75,000 clones, about 93% appearing once. The CDR3 is 14 amino acids. CDR1 and CDR2 from the germline V gene are SGHNT and YYREEE (reference sequence). V shed 4 bases and J 2 bases; nucleotides not matched to a gene: 5. The data originate from a study of T cell changes during pregnancy in multiple sclerosis. The sample was peripheral blood, taken in the first trimester of pregnancy. This receptor was identified in a female donor with multiple sclerosis, enrolled in a pregnancy study. The chain employs TRBV5-4 and TRBJ2-7; 8 bases align to TRBD1. DNA for the CDR3: TGTGCCAGCAGCCCCAGGGGGCCCACCTACGAGCAGTACTTC. Translated: CASSPRGPTYEQYF.